The clone carrying this TCR beta chain was seen once. Original processing methods: Cell counts per sample came from amplifying reference gene primers. Libraries were prepared by immunoSEQ multiplex PCR; TCRdb keeps only in-frame clonotypes and omits some of them. V and J calls and clone size are given by that table; D and trimming were obtained from the DNA. The sample lists around 450,000 clones; less than 95% were seen once. V was cut by 4 bases and J by 4 bases, with 10 bases left in between. This CDR3 region has 13 residues. Germline CDR1 reads LGHDT; CDR2 reads YNNKEL (reference sequence). The record originates from a study of blood T cell repertoires in COVID-19.

Material for sequencing was PBMCs or T cells enriched from blood (not recorded which). V gene TRBV3-1 (or the pseudogene TRBV3-2) combines with J gene TRBJ1-2; D is perhaps TRBD1 (6 bases). This receptor was taken from a man between 18 and 29 years old who had recovered from COVID-19. The CDR3 loop is CASSLGHTYGYTF. The CDR3 nucleotides are TGTGCCAGCAGCCTGGGACACACCTATGGCTACACCTTC.